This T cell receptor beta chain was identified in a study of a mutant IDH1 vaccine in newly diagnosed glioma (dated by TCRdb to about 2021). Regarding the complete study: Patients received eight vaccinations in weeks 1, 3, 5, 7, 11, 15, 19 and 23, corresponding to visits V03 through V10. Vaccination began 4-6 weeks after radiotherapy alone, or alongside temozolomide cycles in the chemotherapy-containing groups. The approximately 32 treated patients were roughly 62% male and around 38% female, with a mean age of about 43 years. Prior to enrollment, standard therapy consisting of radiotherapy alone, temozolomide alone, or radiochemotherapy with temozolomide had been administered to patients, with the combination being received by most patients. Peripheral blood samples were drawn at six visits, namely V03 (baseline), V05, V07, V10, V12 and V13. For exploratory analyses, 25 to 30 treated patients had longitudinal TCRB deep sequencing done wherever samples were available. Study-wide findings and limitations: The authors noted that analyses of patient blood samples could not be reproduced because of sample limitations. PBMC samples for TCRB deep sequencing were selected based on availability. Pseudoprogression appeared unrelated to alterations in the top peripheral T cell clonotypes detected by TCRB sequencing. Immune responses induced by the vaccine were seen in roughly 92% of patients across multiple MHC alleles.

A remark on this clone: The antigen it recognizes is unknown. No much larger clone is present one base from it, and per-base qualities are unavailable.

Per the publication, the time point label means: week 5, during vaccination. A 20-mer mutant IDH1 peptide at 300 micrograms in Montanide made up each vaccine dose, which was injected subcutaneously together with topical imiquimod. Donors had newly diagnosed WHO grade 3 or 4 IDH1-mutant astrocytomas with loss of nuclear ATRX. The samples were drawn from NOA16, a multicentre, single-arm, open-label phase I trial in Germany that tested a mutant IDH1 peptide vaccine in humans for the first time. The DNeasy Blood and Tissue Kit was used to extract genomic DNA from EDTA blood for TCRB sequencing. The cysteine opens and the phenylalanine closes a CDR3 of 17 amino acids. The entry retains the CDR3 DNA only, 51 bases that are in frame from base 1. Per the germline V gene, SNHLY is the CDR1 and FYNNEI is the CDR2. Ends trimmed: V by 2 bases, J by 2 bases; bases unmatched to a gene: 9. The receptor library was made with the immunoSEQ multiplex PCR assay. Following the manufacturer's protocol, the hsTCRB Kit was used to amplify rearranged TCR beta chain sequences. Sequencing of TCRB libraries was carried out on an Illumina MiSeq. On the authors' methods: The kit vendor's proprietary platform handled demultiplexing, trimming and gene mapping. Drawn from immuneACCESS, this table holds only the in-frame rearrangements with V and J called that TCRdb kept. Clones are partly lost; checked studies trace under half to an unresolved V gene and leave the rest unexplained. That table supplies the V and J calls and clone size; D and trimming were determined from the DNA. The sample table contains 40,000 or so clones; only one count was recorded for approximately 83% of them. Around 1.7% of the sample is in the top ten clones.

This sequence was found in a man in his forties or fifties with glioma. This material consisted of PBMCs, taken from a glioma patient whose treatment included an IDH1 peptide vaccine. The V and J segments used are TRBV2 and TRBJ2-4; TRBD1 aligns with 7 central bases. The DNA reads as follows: TGTGCCAGCAGTGAAACATGGAAGGGGGCGACCAAAAACATTCAGTACTTC. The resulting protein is CASSETWKGATKNIQYF.